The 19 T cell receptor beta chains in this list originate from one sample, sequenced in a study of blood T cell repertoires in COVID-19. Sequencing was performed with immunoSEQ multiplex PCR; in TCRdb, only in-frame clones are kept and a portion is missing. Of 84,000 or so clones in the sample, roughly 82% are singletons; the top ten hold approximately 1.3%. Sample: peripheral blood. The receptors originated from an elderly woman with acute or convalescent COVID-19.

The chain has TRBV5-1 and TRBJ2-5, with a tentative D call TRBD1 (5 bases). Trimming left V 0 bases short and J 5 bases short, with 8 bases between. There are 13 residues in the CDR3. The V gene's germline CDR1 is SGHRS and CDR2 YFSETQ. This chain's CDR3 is CASSLEYRETQYF. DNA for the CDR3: TGCGCCAGCAGCTTGGAGTACAGGGAGACCCAGTACTTC.

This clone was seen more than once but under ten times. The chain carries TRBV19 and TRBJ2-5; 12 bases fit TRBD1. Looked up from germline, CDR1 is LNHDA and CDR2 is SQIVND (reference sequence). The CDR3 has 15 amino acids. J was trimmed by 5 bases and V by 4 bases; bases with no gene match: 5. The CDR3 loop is CASSTGTGGRETQYF. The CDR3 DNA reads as TGTGCCAGTAGTACCGGGACAGGGGGCCGGGAGACCCAGTACTTC.

CDR3 DNA: TGTGCCAGCAGCCCTAAAGCGGACAGGGTGTCCTACGAGCAGTACTTC. Translating it yields CASSPKADRVSYEQYF. The chain is built from TRBV5-4 and TRBJ2-7; 8 nucleotides align to TRBD1. The CDR3 runs 16 residues. Looked up from germline, CDR1 is SGHNT and CDR2 is YYREEE (reference sequence). Unmatched junction bases numbered 10, after V lost 4 bases and J lost 1 base.

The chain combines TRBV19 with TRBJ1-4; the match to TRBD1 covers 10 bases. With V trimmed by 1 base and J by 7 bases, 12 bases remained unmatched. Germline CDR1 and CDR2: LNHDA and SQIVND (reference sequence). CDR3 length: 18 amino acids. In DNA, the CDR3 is TGTGCCAGTAGTATAGGACAGGGGGCGACTCCGGAGCCTGAAAAACTGTTTTTT. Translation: CASSIGQGATPEPEKLFF.

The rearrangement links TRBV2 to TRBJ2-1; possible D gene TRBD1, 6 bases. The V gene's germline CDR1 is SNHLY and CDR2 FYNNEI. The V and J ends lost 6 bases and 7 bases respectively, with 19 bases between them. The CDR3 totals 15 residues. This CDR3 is CASSTDRIGGNEQFF. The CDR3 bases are TGTGCCAGCAGCACAGACAGGATCGGTGGGAATGAGCAGTTCTTC.

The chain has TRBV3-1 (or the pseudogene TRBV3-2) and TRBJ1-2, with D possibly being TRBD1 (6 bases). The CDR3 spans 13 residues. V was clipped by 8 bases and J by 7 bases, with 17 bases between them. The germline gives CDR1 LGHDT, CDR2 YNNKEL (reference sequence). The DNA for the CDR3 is TGTGCCAGCTCTAACAGGGACCTCGCTGGCTACACCTTC. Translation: CASSNRDLAGYTF.

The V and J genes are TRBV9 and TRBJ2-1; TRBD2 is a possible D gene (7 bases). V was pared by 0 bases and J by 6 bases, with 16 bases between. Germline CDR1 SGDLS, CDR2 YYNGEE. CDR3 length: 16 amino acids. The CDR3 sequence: CASSVEGGGRGNEQFF. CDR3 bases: TGTGCCAGCAGCGTAGAGGGGGGCGGGAGAGGCAATGAGCAGTTCTTC.

This CDR3 reads CASSLYPQGVAETQYF. CDR3 coding DNA: TGTGCCAGCAGCTTGTACCCCCAGGGGGTAGCAGAGACCCAGTACTTC. V and J are TRBV5-6 and TRBJ2-5; 7 nucleotides align to TRBD1. This CDR3 contains 16 residues. V was pared by 1 base and J by 4 bases, with 10 bases of the junction left unmatched. Germline V gene lookup returns CDR1 SGHDT and CDR2 YYEEEE.

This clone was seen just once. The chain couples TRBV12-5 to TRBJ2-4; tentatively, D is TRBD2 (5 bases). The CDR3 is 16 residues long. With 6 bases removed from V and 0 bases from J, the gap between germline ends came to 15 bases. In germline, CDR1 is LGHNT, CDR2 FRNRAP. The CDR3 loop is CASGPGLRIAKNIQYF. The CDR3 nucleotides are TGTGCTAGTGGCCCCGGACTGAGGATAGCCAAAAACATTCAGTACTTC.

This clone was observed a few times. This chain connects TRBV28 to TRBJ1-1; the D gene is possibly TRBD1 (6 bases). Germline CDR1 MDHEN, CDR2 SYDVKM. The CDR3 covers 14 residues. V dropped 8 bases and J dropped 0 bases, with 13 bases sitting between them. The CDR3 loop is CASPPRGLNTEAFF. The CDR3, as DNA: TGTGCCAGCCCGCCCAGGGGCTTGAACACTGAAGCTTTCTTT.

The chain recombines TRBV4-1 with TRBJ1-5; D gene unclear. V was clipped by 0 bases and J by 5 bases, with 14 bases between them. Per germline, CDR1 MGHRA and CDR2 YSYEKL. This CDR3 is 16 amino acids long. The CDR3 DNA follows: TGCGCCAGCAGCCAAGATCATAGCCCGGGGTATCAGCCCCAGCATTTT. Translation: CASSQDHSPGYQPQHF.

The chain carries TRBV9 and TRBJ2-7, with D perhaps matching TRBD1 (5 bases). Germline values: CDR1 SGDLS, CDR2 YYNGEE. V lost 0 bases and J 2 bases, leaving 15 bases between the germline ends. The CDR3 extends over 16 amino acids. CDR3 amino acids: CASSVGQAGPPYEQYF. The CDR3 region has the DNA TGTGCCAGCAGCGTAGGTCAGGCAGGGCCTCCCTACGAGCAGTACTTC.

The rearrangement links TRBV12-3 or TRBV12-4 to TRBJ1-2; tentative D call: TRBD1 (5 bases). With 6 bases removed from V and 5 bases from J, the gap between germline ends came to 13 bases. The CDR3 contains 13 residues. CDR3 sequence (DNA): TGTGCCAGCAGCGTAAGGGGCGTGTATGGCTACACCTTC. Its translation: CASSVRGVYGYTF.

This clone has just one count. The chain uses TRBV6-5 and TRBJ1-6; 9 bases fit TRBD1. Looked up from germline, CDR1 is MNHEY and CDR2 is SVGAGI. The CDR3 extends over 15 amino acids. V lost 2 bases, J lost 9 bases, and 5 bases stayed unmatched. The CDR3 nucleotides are TGTGCCAGCAGTTACGCGGGACAGGGCGTTTCACCCCTCCACTTT. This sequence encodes CASSYAGQGVSPLHF.

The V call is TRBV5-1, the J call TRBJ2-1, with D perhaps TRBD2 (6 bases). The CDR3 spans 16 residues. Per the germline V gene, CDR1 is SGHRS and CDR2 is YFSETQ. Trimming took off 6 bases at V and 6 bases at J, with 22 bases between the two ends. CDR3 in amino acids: CASNPLASERSNEQFF. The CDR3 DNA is TGCGCCAGCAACCCACTTGCTAGCGAAAGGTCCAATGAGCAGTTCTTC.

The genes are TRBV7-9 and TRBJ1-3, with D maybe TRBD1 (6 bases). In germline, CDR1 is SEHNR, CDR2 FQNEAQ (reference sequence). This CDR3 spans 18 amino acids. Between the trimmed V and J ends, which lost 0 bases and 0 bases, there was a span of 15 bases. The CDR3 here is CASSLAGEQGRSGNTIYF. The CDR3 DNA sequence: TGTGCCAGCAGCTTAGCCGGTGAACAGGGACGCTCTGGAAACACCATATATTTT.

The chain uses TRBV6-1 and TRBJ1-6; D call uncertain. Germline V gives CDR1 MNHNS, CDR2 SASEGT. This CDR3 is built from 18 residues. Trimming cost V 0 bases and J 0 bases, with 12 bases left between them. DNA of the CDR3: TGTGCCAGCAGTGAAGCGCTGGAAGGGAGCTCCTATAATTCACCCCTCCACTTT. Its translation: CASSEALEGSSYNSPLHF.

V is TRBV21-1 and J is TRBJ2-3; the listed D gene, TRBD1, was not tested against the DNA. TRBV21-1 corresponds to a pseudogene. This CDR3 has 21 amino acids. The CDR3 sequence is CASSRGQSIYLARRTTDTQYF. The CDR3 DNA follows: TGTGCCAGCAGCAGGGGACAGTCAATTTATCTAGCACGGAGAACAACAGATACGCAGTATTTT.

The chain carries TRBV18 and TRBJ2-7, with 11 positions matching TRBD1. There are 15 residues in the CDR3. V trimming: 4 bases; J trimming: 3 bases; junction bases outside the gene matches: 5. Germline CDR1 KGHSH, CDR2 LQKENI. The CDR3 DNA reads TGTGCCAGCTCACTAGGACAGGGGGCTTTCTACGAGCAGTACTTC. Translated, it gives CASSLGQGAFYEQYF.